The 32 T cell receptor beta chains in this list originate from one sample, sequenced in a study of blood T cell repertoires in COVID-19 (dated by TCRdb to 2020 to 2021). The library was made by the immunoSEQ multiplex PCR assay. The immuneACCESS repertoire file appears here via TCRdb, limited to in-frame rearrangements. These files lack a portion of the clones; in checked studies, under half of the deficit traces to unresolved V genes, and the cause of the others is not known. The table for this sample lists tens of thousands of clones; about 90% of them were counted only once. Clones ranked in the top ten supply 6.7% of the sample. Material for sequencing was peripheral blood. The receptors were sampled from a man younger than 35 with COVID-19, enrolled during active disease.

Points on this clone: Distinct nucleotide sequences in the sample also encode this CDR3. V gene TRBV9 combines with J gene TRBJ2-7, with 9 nucleotides matching TRBD2. The V gene end was trimmed by 4 bases and the J gene end by 1 base; junction bases not matched to a gene: 3. The CDR3 sequence is 14 residues long. CDR1 is SGDLS and CDR2 is YYNGEE in the germline V gene. CDR3 amino acids: CASSPRGGSYEQYF. CDR3 bases: TGTGCCAGCAGCCCGCGGGGGGGGTCCTACGAGCAGTACTTC.

V usage is TRBV29-1 and J usage is TRBJ2-1; TRBD2 might be the D (6 bases). CDR1 SQVTM and CDR2 ANQGSEA come from the germline V gene. The CDR3 contains 13 residues. V lost 2 bases and J 3 bases, leaving 8 bases between the germline ends. The CDR3 DNA sequence: TGCAGCGTTGAACGGCGGGGCTACAATGAGCAGTTCTTC. Translating it yields CSVERRGYNEQFF.

A word on this clone: Relative to the germline gene, one junction end is altered; a read error may explain this. The CDR3 spells CASSLVASEYNEQFF. As DNA, the CDR3 is TGTGCTAGCAGCTTAGTGGCTAGCGAATACAATGAGCAGTTCTTC. The genes are TRBV7-7 and TRBJ2-1; maybe TRBD2 (6 bases). Per germline, CDR1 SSHAT and CDR2 FNYEAQ (reference sequence). This CDR3 has 15 residues.

The table lists this clone with a count of one. The V and J genes are TRBV19 and TRBJ2-1, with TRBD2 matching over 8 bases. Germline CDR1 is LNHDA and CDR2 is SQIVND (reference sequence). CDR3 length: 16 residues. Trimming removed 7 bases from V and 8 bases from J; junction bases left unmatched: 16. CDR3 amino acids: CASKGELAVRGDEQFF. The CDR3 DNA follows: TGTGCCAGTAAGGGGGAACTAGCGGTCCGGGGCGATGAGCAGTTCTTC.

This chain links TRBV7-9 with TRBJ1-2, with TRBD1 matching 8 bases. The CDR3 spans 15 residues. The V gene end was trimmed by 4 bases and the J gene end by 4 bases; junction bases not matched to a gene: 8. The germline V gene encodes CDR1 SEHNR and CDR2 FQNEAQ (reference sequence). DNA of the CDR3: TGTGCCAGCAGCTCGAGGGGTGGGACAGGCTATGGCTACACCTTC. This translates into CASSSRGGTGYGYTF. Using reference TRBV7-9 and TRBJ1-2 for the parts outside the CDR3, the full variable domain is DTGVSQNPRHKITKRGQNVTFRCDPISEHNRLYWYRQTLGQGPEFLTYFQNEAQLEKSRLLSDRFSAERPKGSFSTLEIQRTEQGDSAMYLCASSSRGGTGYGYTFGSGTRLTVV.

This clone was seen only a few times. The J gene is TRBJ1-1, the V gene TRBV12-3 or TRBV12-4; D is undetermined. V dropped 5 bases and J dropped 7 bases, with 11 bases sitting between them. This CDR3 is 12 amino acids long. CDR3 in DNA: TGTGCCAGCAGTCAACAACAGCTTGAAGCTTTCTTT. Translating it yields CASSQQQLEAFF.

This chain connects TRBV30 to TRBJ1-6; 10 bases match TRBD1. V trimming: 8 bases; J trimming: 6 bases; junction bases outside the gene matches: 4. Per the germline V gene, CDR1 is GTSNPN and CDR2 is SVGIG (reference sequence). This CDR3 is 13 amino acids long. The CDR3 loop reads CARRDRGNSPLHF. DNA of the CDR3: TGTGCCAGAAGGGACAGGGGTAATTCACCCCTCCACTTT.

This chain uses TRBV7-9 with TRBJ1-2; TRBD1 agrees at 8 bases. In germline, CDR1 is SEHNR, CDR2 FQNEAQ (reference sequence). This CDR3 has 16 amino acids. J lost 0 bases, V lost 2 bases, and 5 bases had no gene match. The DNA for the CDR3 is TGTGCCAGCAGCTTATCCCAGGGGGCACCTAACTATGGCTACACCTTC. Protein product: CASSLSQGAPNYGYTF.

The V call is TRBV4-3, the J call TRBJ2-7; TRBD1 might be the D (5 bases). The V gene's germline CDR1 is LGHNA and CDR2 YSLEER. The V end lost 4 bases, the J end lost 2 bases, and 21 bases lay between the germline ends. The CDR3 totals 17 residues. The CDR3, as DNA: TGCGCCAGCAGCCTTATACAGGAATCTAAGGGCGCCTACGAGCAGTACTTC. As protein: CASSLIQESKGAYEQYF.

The chain has TRBV2 and TRBJ1-2; tentative D call: TRBD1 (6 bases). V gave up 4 bases and J gave up 6 bases, with 9 bases separating them. Germline CDR1 SNHLY, CDR2 FYNNEI. The CDR3 runs 12 residues. CDR3 in amino acids: CASSVRQDGYTF. The CDR3 DNA reads TGTGCCAGCAGTGTCCGACAGGATGGCTACACCTTC.

The chain has TRBV29-1 and TRBJ2-4, with D possibly TRBD2 on 5 matching bases. The CDR3 length is 14 residues. CDR1 and CDR2 (germline): SQVTM, ANQGSEA. The germline V and J ends were trimmed by 8 bases and 1 base, with 15 bases remaining between them. The CDR3 DNA is TGCAGCACCGGGGAGCCTGGGGCCAAAAACATTCAGTACTTC. Its translation: CSTGEPGAKNIQYF.

The chain joins TRBV5-5 to TRBJ2-1; TRBD1 agrees at 8 bases. The V gene's germline CDR1 is SGHKS and CDR2 YYEKEE (reference sequence). CDR3 length: 16 residues. The V gene end was trimmed by 7 bases and the J gene end by 11 bases; junction bases not matched to a gene: 20. The CDR3 here is CASGTDRGNVRSKQFF. The CDR3 DNA is TGTGCCAGCGGGACCGACAGGGGAAATGTTAGGAGTAAGCAGTTCTTC.

The V call is TRBV27, the J call TRBJ2-7; no firm D call. Germline V gives CDR1 MNHEY, CDR2 SMNVEV (reference sequence). Between the trimmed V and J ends, which lost 3 bases and 7 bases, there was a span of 4 bases. This CDR3 region has 10 residues. CDR3: CASSFQEQYF. The CDR3 DNA is TGTGCCAGCAGTTTTCAAGAGCAGTACTTC.

A word on this clone: Compared with germline, one end of the junction differs, possibly owing to a read error. V gene TRBV7-3 combines with J gene TRBJ2-1; possible D gene TRBD1, 6 bases. The length of the CDR3 is 18 residues. Germline assignment: CDR1 SGHTA and CDR2 FQGTGA. This chain's CDR3 is CASSQDKRDTYSNNEQFF. DNA for the CDR3: TGTGCCAGCAGCCAAGACAAACGGGACACCTACTCCAACAATGAGCAGTTCTTC.

This clone is a singleton in its sample. The chain carries TRBV15 and TRBJ2-3; D gene uncertain. Germline CDR1 reads LNHNV; CDR2 reads YYDKDF (reference sequence). This CDR3 comprises 13 residues. Trimming took off 0 bases at V and 6 bases at J, with 7 bases between the two ends. The CDR3 nucleotides are TGTGCCACCAGCAGAGAGGCAACGGATACGCAGTATTTT. Translating it yields CATSREATDTQYF.

This CDR3 reads CASSQVLATGELFF. The CDR3 DNA reads TGCGCCAGCAGCCAAGTTTTGGCCACCGGGGAGCTGTTTTTT. J is TRBJ2-2 and V is TRBV4-3, with D unclear. CDR3 size: 14 residues. CDR1 and CDR2 from the germline V gene are LGHNA and YSLEER. V lost 1 base, J lost 4 bases, and 7 bases lay in between.

This chain links TRBV28 with TRBJ1-6, with 9 bases matching TRBD1. CDR3 size: 14 residues. The germline V gene has CDR1 MDHEN and CDR2 SYDVKM. Trimming at V came to 5 bases and at J to 10 bases, leaving 6 bases not matched to a gene. The CDR3 nucleotides are TGTGCCAGCAGTCGGGGACAGGGAGCCTCACCCCTCCACTTT. Translated, it gives CASSRGQGASPLHF. The whole variable domain, remainder taken from reference TRBV28 and TRBJ1-6, is DVKVTQSSRYLVKRTGEKVFLECVQDMDHENMFWYRQDPGLGLRLIYFSYDVKMKEKGDIPEGYSVSREKKERFSLILESASTNQTSMYLCASSRGQGASPLHFGNGTRLTVT.

The V call is TRBV10-2, the J call TRBJ1-6; D uncertain. V was clipped by 5 bases and J by 7 bases, with 9 bases between them. Germline-derived CDR1 and CDR2 are WSHSY and SAAADI. The CDR3 has 13 amino acids. The CDR3 DNA reads as TGCGCCAGCAGTTTACAGACGAATTCACCCCTCCACTTT. This sequence encodes CASSLQTNSPLHF.

The J gene is TRBJ2-5, the V gene TRBV5-1, with a weak D call TRBD2 (5 bases). Trimming took 0 bases from V and 2 from J, leaving 14 bases between them. The CDR3 consists of 16 residues. From germline, CDR1 is SGHRS and CDR2 YFSETQ. The CDR3 nucleotides read TGCGCCAGCAGCTTGGAGGGAGTGCGCCCGCAAGAGACCCAGTACTTC. This translates into CASSLEGVRPQETQYF.

CDR3 sequence reads: CASSFLETQYF. CDR3 coding DNA: TGCGCCAGCAGCTTCTTGGAGACCCAGTACTTC. V gene TRBV5-1 combines with J gene TRBJ2-5; D not certain. The CDR3 totals 11 residues. Germline CDR1 reads SGHRS; CDR2 reads YFSETQ. V was shortened by 2 bases and J by 5 bases, with 4 bases between the two germline ends.

This chain joins TRBV19 and TRBJ2-3; D might be TRBD2 (6 bases). Germline CDR1 is LNHDA and CDR2 is SQIVND (reference sequence). The CDR3 loop spans 17 amino acids. V gave up 3 bases and J gave up 6 bases, with 22 bases separating them. CDR3 bases: TGTGCCAGTAGTATGAGGTGGAGCGGGCCGAATCCGGATACGCAGTATTTT. It translates to CASSMRWSGPNPDTQYF.

The chain employs TRBV3-1 (or the pseudogene TRBV3-2) and TRBJ2-7, with 7 bases aligning to TRBD1. This CDR3 is built from 16 residues. The ends lost 4 bases at V and 0 bases at J; junction bases unmatched: 9. Germline V lookup: CDR1 LGHDT, CDR2 YNNKEL (reference sequence). CDR3 sequence (DNA): TGTGCCAGCAGCCCATTCGGTCGGGACAGCTCCTACGAGCAGTACTTC. Translated, it gives CASSPFGRDSSYEQYF.

This sequence joins TRBV6-5 and TRBJ1-2, with a possible D match to TRBD1 (6 bases). The ends were cut back, 0 bases at V and 8 bases at J, with 10 bases in the middle. The germline CDR1 and CDR2 sequences are MNHEY and SVGAGI. The CDR3 runs to 13 residues. Written as DNA, the CDR3 is TGTGCCAGCAGTTACTCGGGGGGGCGAGGCTACACCTTC. Its translation is CASSYSGGRGYTF.

The chain has TRBV7-9 and TRBJ2-5; TRBD2 agrees at 7 bases. Germline trimming cut 8 bases from V and 5 bases from J; bases unmatched to any gene: 11. CDR1 is SEHNR and CDR2 is FQNEAQ in the germline V gene (reference sequence). The length of the CDR3 is 14 residues. Here the CDR3 reads CASANRAGAETQYF. CDR3 DNA sequence: TGTGCCAGCGCTAATCGGGCGGGAGCTGAGACCCAGTACTTC.

J is TRBJ2-1 and V is TRBV20-1; 8 bases align to TRBD2. The J segment lost 4 bases and the V segment lost 3 bases, leaving 8 bases of the junction unmatched. CDR3 length: 15 amino acids. Per germline, CDR1 DFQATT and CDR2 SNEGSKA (reference sequence). The CDR3 DNA is TGCAGTGCTAGTACAACTAGCGGACTGTACAATGAGCAGTTCTTC. This encodes CSASTTSGLYNEQFF.

This chain links TRBV18 with TRBJ1-5; 9 bases align to TRBD1. Germline lookup yields CDR1 KGHSH and CDR2 LQKENI. J was trimmed by 5 bases and V by 5 bases; bases with no gene match: 16. The CDR3 is made up of 18 amino acids. The CDR3 nucleotides are TGTGCCAGCTCAGAATCCCCGTGGGACAGGGACGATGATCAGCCCCAGCATTTT. This encodes CASSESPWDRDDDQPQHF.

About this clone itself: One junction end does not reproduce the germline sequence, and a read error may be involved. V is TRBV3-1 (or the pseudogene TRBV3-2) and J is TRBJ2-1; 7 bases map to TRBD2. The CDR3 covers 12 residues. Germline V CDR1 and CDR2: LGHDT, YNNKEL (reference sequence). As DNA, the CDR3 is TGTGCCAGCAGCCAAGGTCGACTAGCACCGGTCTTC. Amino acids: CASSQGRLAPVF.

The J gene is TRBJ2-7, the V gene TRBV19; 9 bases map to TRBD2. V dropped 3 bases and J dropped 0; count of bases not matched to a gene: 3. The length of the CDR3 is 15 residues. CDR1 and CDR2 from the germline V gene are LNHDA and SQIVND (reference sequence). CDR3: CASSIKGLASYEQYF. The CDR3 DNA is TGTGCCAGTAGTATCAAGGGACTAGCCTCCTACGAGCAGTACTTC.

The chain has TRBV5-6 and TRBJ2-7; TRBD1 matches at 8 bases. V trimming: 0 bases; J trimming: 6 bases; junction bases outside the gene matches: 8. The CDR3 is 15 amino acids. The V gene's germline CDR1 is SGHDT and CDR2 YYEEEE. The CDR3 loop reads CASSLGGRTGPEQYF. CDR3 in DNA: TGTGCCAGCAGCTTGGGGGGGCGGACAGGGCCCGAGCAGTACTTC.

The chain employs TRBV9 and TRBJ2-5; D ambiguous. CDR1 is SGDLS, CDR2 YYNGEE, per germline. V lost 2 bases and J 5 bases, leaving 10 bases between the germline ends. CDR3 length: 13 residues. The CDR3 DNA is TGTGCCAGCAGCGTCTTTGTCGGGGAGACCCAGTACTTC. This translates into CASSVFVGETQYF.

This clone was seen a few times. The chain couples TRBV7-9 to TRBJ2-1; TRBD2 aligns across 12 bases. The CDR3 sequence is 15 residues long. CDR1 and CDR2 from the germline V gene are SEHNR and FQNEAQ (reference sequence). V gave up 7 bases and J gave up 4 bases; unmatched junction bases: 5. In DNA form, the CDR3 reads TGTGCCAGCACCCCTAGCGGGAGGGCTTACAATGAGCAGTTCTTC. It yields the protein CASTPSGRAYNEQFF.

The table lists this clone with many counts. The genes are TRBV3-1 (or the pseudogene TRBV3-2) and TRBJ1-5; 9 positions match TRBD1. Germline CDR1 LGHDT, CDR2 YNNKEL (reference sequence). The V segment lost 3 bases and the J segment 10 bases; nucleotides outside the gene matches: 4. The CDR3 spans 13 residues. CDR3 residues: CASSHRDRAPQHF. The DNA for the CDR3 is TGTGCCAGCAGCCACCGGGACAGGGCTCCCCAGCATTTT.